Below, 18 T cell receptor beta chains from the same sample are listed, as sequenced in a study of blood T cells in healthy people across ages. It was with a sample-barcoded 5' primer and a J-beta primer mix that a second PCR of roughly 6 to 12 cycles was run. Via MiXCR, TCRdb re-called the 5' RACE reads, giving one row per CDR3 protein. The sample includes roughly 1,100,000 distinct CDR3 sequences, roughly 24% of them seen just once. These same records also appear under a second study, on T cells of mothers and their children.

The sequenced sample consisted of blood. Receptor source: a girl aged 2 to 10 in good health.

The chain recombines TRBV27 with TRBJ2-7; D gene unclear. The CDR3 is made up of 15 amino acids. CDR1 and CDR2 from the germline V gene are MNHEY and SMNVEV (reference sequence). The V and J ends lost 2 bases and 6 bases respectively, with 17 bases between them. CDR3 protein: CASSLVGLGVGEQYF. The CDR3 coding sequence is TGTGCCAGCAGTTTAGTAGGGTTGGGCGTCGGCGAGCAGTACTTC.

With regard to this clonotype: With a much larger clone just one base away, this may be a read error. The rearrangement uses TRBV6-5 and TRBJ1-2, with D perhaps matching TRBD1 (5 bases). CDR3 length: 14 amino acids. Germline V gives CDR1 MNHEY, CDR2 SVGAGI. V lost 4 bases to trimming and J lost 4 bases, with 13 bases between them. This chain's CDR3 is CASSSLRGVYGYTF. For the CDR3, the DNA is TGTGCCAGCAGTTCTCTACGGGGGGTCTATGGCTACACCTTC.

This clonotype was seen a handful of times. This chain connects TRBV20-1 to TRBJ2-1; D ambiguous. Germline CDR1 DFQATT, CDR2 SNEGSKA (reference sequence). The CDR3 spans 13 residues. V lost 1 base to trimming and J lost 5 bases, with 9 bases between them. This CDR3 reads CSARVAWDNEQFF. The CDR3 DNA sequence: TGCAGTGCTAGAGTGGCTTGGGACAATGAGCAGTTCTTC.

This clonotype was detected only a few times. The chain combines TRBV5-1 with TRBJ2-5; tentative D call: TRBD2 (5 bases). Near its end, the DNA agrees better with TRBJ2-1, so the J call may be wrong. The CDR3 has 13 residues. Per the germline V gene, CDR1 is SGHRS and CDR2 is YFSETQ. CDR3 sequence (DNA): TGCGCCAGCGGACTGGTGGATGCGAATGAGCAGTTCTTC. Protein product: CASGLVDANEQFF.

This clonotype was found many times. Germline is not matched at one junction end, which may reflect a read error. V gene TRBV7-8 combines with J gene TRBJ2-1; maybe TRBD1 (6 bases). The CDR3 totals 13 residues. Per the germline V gene, CDR1 is SGHVS and CDR2 is FQNEAQ. CDR3 in amino acids: CASSPLEGTPGIF. The CDR3 DNA is TGTGCCAGCAGCCCACTAGAAGGGACACCAGGAATCTTC.

This clonotype has ten or more counts. A read error may produce the germline difference seen at one junction end. The J gene is TRBJ2-5, the V gene TRBV7-9; D gene uncertain. CDR1 SEHNR and CDR2 FQNEAQ come from the germline V gene (reference sequence). There are 13 residues in the CDR3. The CDR3 nucleotides are TGTGCCAGCAGTTTAGACCCGGGTGAGACCCAGTACTTC. Translation: CASSLDPGETQYF.

This sequence joins TRBV27 and TRBJ1-4; a possible D gene is TRBD1 (6 bases). This CDR3 has 13 residues. Trimming stripped 6 bases from V and 8 bases from J, with 13 bases between. Germline V gene lookup returns CDR1 MNHEY and CDR2 SMNVEV (reference sequence). The CDR3 here is CASSTGLGEKLFF. CDR3 nucleotide sequence: TGTGCCAGCAGCACAGGGTTGGGGGAAAAACTGTTTTTT.

V usage is TRBV9 and J usage is TRBJ2-2; no reliable D call. CDR1 SGDLS and CDR2 YYNGEE come from the germline V gene. The CDR3 totals 12 residues. Trimming took off 0 bases at V and 7 bases at J, with 4 bases between the two ends. Here the CDR3 DNA reads TGTGCCAGCAGCGTAGATCTCGGGGAGCTGTTTTTT. Amino acid sequence: CASSVDLGELFF.

This clonotype was found a few times. The chain couples TRBV20-1 to TRBJ2-1; 11 nucleotides align to TRBD2. V lost 1 base to trimming and J lost 4 bases; unmatched junction nucleotides: 6. Germline lookup yields CDR1 DFQATT and CDR2 SNEGSKA (reference sequence). This CDR3 region has 16 residues. The CDR3 protein is CSARVLSGRVYNEQFF. CDR3 in DNA: TGCAGTGCTAGAGTCCTTAGCGGGAGGGTTTACAATGAGCAGTTCTTC.

The chain joins TRBV4-1 to TRBJ2-5; D remains unclear. Germline CDR1 and CDR2: MGHRA and YSYEKL. There are 15 residues in the CDR3. V was cut by 0 bases and J by 2 bases, with 10 bases left in between. In nucleotides, the CDR3 is TGCGCCAGCAGCCAAGACCGAGACTCTCAAGAGACCCAGTACTTC. Translation gives CASSQDRDSQETQYF.

A few counts support this clonotype. The chain joins TRBV15 to TRBJ2-1; TRBD1 is a possible D gene (5 bases). The closer fit of TRBJ2-7 to the DNA end suggests the J call may be wrong. This CDR3 region has 12 residues. Per the germline V gene, CDR1 is LNHNV and CDR2 is YYDKDF (reference sequence). In nucleotides, the CDR3 is TGTGCCACCAGCCAGGGATCCTACGAGCAGTACTTC. It codes for CATSQGSYEQYF.

In its sample, this clonotype was seen a few times. This chain connects TRBV12-3 or TRBV12-4 to TRBJ2-1; TRBD2 aligns across 8 bases. V dropped 4 bases and J dropped 6; count of bases not matched to a gene: 11. The CDR3 length is 16 residues. The CDR3 is CASSWSGTRAVNEQFF. CDR3 bases: TGTGCCAGCAGTTGGTCCGGGACTAGGGCGGTCAATGAGCAGTTCTTC.

This clonotype was counted at least ten times. The chain carries TRBV9 and TRBJ1-1, with D perhaps matching TRBD1 (5 bases). This CDR3 has 13 residues. V lost 2 bases, J lost 3 bases, and 8 bases lay in between. Germline V gives CDR1 SGDLS, CDR2 YYNGEE. Here the CDR3 reads CASSVQGDTEAFF. Written as DNA, the CDR3 is TGTGCCAGCAGCGTTCAGGGTGACACTGAAGCTTTCTTT.

The rearrangement uses TRBV5-5 and TRBJ2-3, with 10 bases matching TRBD2. The CDR3 extends over 18 amino acids. CDR1 and CDR2 (germline): SGHKS, YYEKEE (reference sequence). J lost 6 bases, V lost 5 bases, and 18 bases had no gene match. The CDR3: CASRLGTSGGEVADTQYF. CDR3 coding DNA: TGTGCCAGCAGGCTTGGGACGAGCGGGGGGGAGGTAGCGGATACGCAGTATTTT. Together with reference TRBV5-5 and TRBJ2-3, the CDR3 gives the full variable domain: DAGVTQSPTHLIKTRGQQVTLRCSPISGHKSVSWYQQVLGQGPQFIFQYYEKEERGRGNFPDRFSARQFPNYSSELNVNALLLGDSALYLCASRLGTSGGEVADTQYFGPGTRLTVL.

This clonotype came up a few times. DNA of the CDR3: TGTGCCAGCAGTCCCCAGGGACTAGCGGTCGAGCAGTACTTC. It translates to CASSPQGLAVEQYF. The genes are TRBV27 and TRBJ2-5; 11 nucleotides match TRBD2. The J call may be mistaken, given a closer DNA end match to TRBJ2-7. The CDR3 spans 14 residues. Germline V lookup: CDR1 MNHEY, CDR2 SMNVEV (reference sequence).

The CDR3 DNA sequence: TGCAGTGCTAGAGCATCGGGTGGGACAGCGATCACAGATACGCAGTATTTT. It codes for CSARASGGTAITDTQYF. V is TRBV20-1 and J is TRBJ2-3, with 7 nucleotides matching TRBD1. The CDR3 is 17 amino acids. Germline V lookup: CDR1 DFQATT, CDR2 SNEGSKA (reference sequence). The trim removed 1 base at V and 2 bases at J, leaving 12 bases unmatched.

The CDR3 sequence is CASSQDWREQYF. The CDR3 DNA sequence: TGCGCCAGCAGCCAAGATTGGCGCGAGCAGTACTTC. The chain joins TRBV4-3 to TRBJ2-7; no clear D gene. Between the trimmed V and J ends, which lost 0 bases and 6 bases, there was a span of 6 bases. CDR1 is LGHNA, CDR2 YSLEER, per germline. CDR3 length equals 12 residues.

This clonotype was seen a few times. This chain uses TRBV4-2 with TRBJ2-1; the match to TRBD2 covers 14 bases. Looked up from germline, CDR1 is LGHNA and CDR2 is YNFKEQ. The CDR3 sequence is 15 residues long. Losses at the gene ends were 3 bases for V and 10 bases for J; bases not matched to a gene: 5. The CDR3 DNA is TGTGCCAGCAGCCAGACTAGCGGGGGGGCGTGGGAGCAGTTCTTC. This gives the protein CASSQTSGGAWEQFF.